Listed below are T cell receptor beta chains from one sample, sequenced in a study of shared clonotypes between healthy human individuals. Generated by immunoSEQ multiplex PCR, the TCRdb table keeps only in-frame clones and is missing some. The profile covers 2 million to 3 million clones, with more than 85% appearing a single time and 0.36% taken by the ten largest. Sequencing used naive CD4+ T cells from PBMCs. Receptor source: a man aged 18 to 30 in good health. Some clones in this sample may be carry-over from other donors' samples. The CDR3 runs from the conserved cysteine through the conserved F or W. Each record gives: V gene, clone size, D gene, J gene, CDR3 protein, CDR3 DNA. The D gene is left open where the match is weak. Not all rows give a size; the values are once, few, many and, for expanded clones, a class.

v_gene: TRBV4-2
abundance: .
d_gene: .
j_gene: TRBJ2-5
CDR3aa: CASSQDLGMETQYF
CDR3nt: TGTGCCAGCAGCCAAGATTTGGGAATGGAGACCCAGTACTTC

v_gene: TRBV6-6
abundance: .
d_gene: .
j_gene: TRBJ2-7
CDR3aa: CASKGPYEQYF
CDR3nt: TGTGCCAGCAAAGGACCCTACGAGCAGTACTTC

v_gene: TRBV2
abundance: .
d_gene: .
j_gene: TRBJ1-2
CDR3aa: CASCWGRESYGYTF
CDR3nt: TGTGCCAGCTGCTGGGGACGGGAGTCTTATGGCTACACCTTC

v_gene: TRBV4-1
abundance: few
d_gene: .
j_gene: TRBJ2-5
CDR3aa: CASSHPGRGKQETQYF
CDR3nt: TGCGCCAGCAGCCATCCGGGACGGGGTAAGCAAGAGACCCAGTACTTC

v_gene: TRBV6-5
abundance: .
d_gene: TRBD1
j_gene: TRBJ2-7
CDR3aa: CASSSPRTGKAYEQYF
CDR3nt: TGTGCCAGCAGTTCCCCTCGGACAGGGAAGGCCTACGAGCAGTACTTC

v_gene: TRBV5-1
abundance: .
d_gene: .
j_gene: TRBJ1-1
CDR3aa: CASSYGYRGDEAFF
CDR3nt: TGCGCCAGCAGCTATGGATATAGGGGGGATGAAGCTTTCTTT

v_gene: TRBV28
abundance: .
d_gene: TRBD1
j_gene: TRBJ2-5
CDR3aa: CASLDRDRGWEQYF
CDR3nt: TGTGCCAGTCTCGACCGGGACAGGGGTTGGGAGCAGTACTTC

v_gene: TRBV5-1
abundance: .
d_gene: .
j_gene: TRBJ2-5
CDR3aa: CASSLIGDETQYF
CDR3nt: TGCGCCAGCAGCTTGATCGGGGACGAGACCCAGTACTTC

v_gene: TRBV5-1
abundance: .
d_gene: .
j_gene: TRBJ2-5
CDR3aa: CASSFELAGETQYF
CDR3nt: TGCGCCAGCAGCTTTGAACTAGCCGGGGAGACCCAGTACTTC

v_gene: TRBV29-1
abundance: .
d_gene: TRBD1
j_gene: TRBJ1-2
CDR3aa: CSVDLGQSYGYTF
CDR3nt: TGCAGCGTTGACCTGGGACAGAGCTATGGCTACACCTTC

v_gene: TRBV28
abundance: .
d_gene: .
j_gene: TRBJ1-2
CDR3aa: CASKGTGYTF
CDR3nt: TGTGCCAGCAAGGGGACGGGCTACACCTTC

v_gene: TRBV5-1
abundance: .
d_gene: .
j_gene: TRBJ1-2
CDR3aa: CASSLEQGGYGYTF
CDR3nt: TGCGCCAGCAGCTTGGAACAGGGAGGCTATGGCTACACCTTC

v_gene: TRBV5-1
abundance: .
d_gene: .
j_gene: TRBJ2-1
CDR3aa: CASSSDLSSYNEQFF
CDR3nt: TGCGCCAGCAGCTCAGACTTGAGCTCCTACAATGAGCAGTTCTTC

v_gene: TRBV28
abundance: .
d_gene: .
j_gene: TRBJ1-2
CDR3aa: CASRPPMANYGYTF
CDR3nt: TGTGCCAGCAGGCCCCCCATGGCTAACTATGGCTACACCTTC

v_gene: TRBV10-1
abundance: .
d_gene: TRBD2
j_gene: TRBJ2-1
CDR3aa: CASSVAGGYNEQFF
CDR3nt: TGCGCCAGCAGTGTAGCGGGAGGCTACAATGAGCAGTTCTTC

v_gene: TRBV9
abundance: .
d_gene: .
j_gene: TRBJ2-3
CDR3aa: CASGVGGVGTDTQYF
CDR3nt: TGTGCCAGCGGCGTAGGAGGGGTGGGCACAGATACGCAGTATTTT

v_gene: TRBV5-1
abundance: .
d_gene: TRBD1
j_gene: TRBJ2-2
CDR3aa: CASSFLSGGNTGELFF
CDR3nt: TGCGCCAGCAGCTTTCTTTCAGGGGGGAACACCGGGGAGCTGTTTTTT

v_gene: TRBV6-6
abundance: .
d_gene: .
j_gene: TRBJ1-4
CDR3aa: CASSGHRSTNEKLFF
CDR3nt: TGTGCCAGCAGTGGCCACAGATCAACTAATGAAAAACTGTTTTTT

v_gene: TRBV2
abundance: .
d_gene: .
j_gene: TRBJ1-5
CDR3aa: CASSVGGAGNQPQHF
CDR3nt: TGTGCCAGCAGTGTAGGGGGGGCGGGCAATCAGCCCCAGCATTTT

v_gene: TRBV6-5
abundance: .
d_gene: TRBD1
j_gene: TRBJ2-6
CDR3aa: CASSSTGAGANVLTF
CDR3nt: TGTGCCAGCAGTTCCACAGGGGCTGGGGCCAACGTCCTGACTTTC

v_gene: TRBV6-1
abundance: .
d_gene: TRBD1
j_gene: TRBJ2-5
CDR3aa: CASSPYGTEQETQYF
CDR3nt: TGTGCCAGCAGTCCCTACGGGACAGAGCAAGAGACCCAGTACTTC

v_gene: TRBV2
abundance: .
d_gene: .
j_gene: TRBJ2-2
CDR3aa: CASSAEKNTGELFF
CDR3nt: TGTGCCAGCAGTGCGGAGAAGAACACCGGGGAGCTGTTTTTT

v_gene: TRBV11-3
abundance: .
d_gene: TRBD1
j_gene: TRBJ1-1
CDR3aa: CASSLRTGNTEAFF
CDR3nt: TGTGCCAGCAGTTTAAGGACAGGTAACACTGAAGCTTTCTTT

v_gene: TRBV28
abundance: .
d_gene: TRBD2
j_gene: TRBJ2-7
CDR3aa: CASTSGGRWAPSLGYEQYF
CDR3nt: TGTGCCAGCACCTCGGGAGGCCGGTGGGCGCCTTCCCTCGGATACGAGCAGTACTTC

v_gene: TRBV28
abundance: .
d_gene: TRBD1
j_gene: TRBJ2-7
CDR3aa: CASTGQGVFEQYF
CDR3nt: TGTGCCAGCACCGGACAGGGGGTGTTCGAGCAGTACTTC

v_gene: TRBV5-4
abundance: .
d_gene: TRBD2
j_gene: TRBJ2-1
CDR3aa: CASSGGLGSYNEQFF
CDR3nt: TGTGCCAGCAGCGGGGGACTAGGCTCCTACAATGAGCAGTTCTTC

v_gene: TRBV5-6
abundance: .
d_gene: .
j_gene: TRBJ2-1
CDR3aa: CASSFTGGAYNEQFF
CDR3nt: TGTGCCAGCAGCTTTACCGGGGGAGCCTACAATGAGCAGTTCTTC

v_gene: TRBV4-1
abundance: once
d_gene: .
j_gene: TRBJ1-1
CDR3aa: CASSQDSARPNTEAFF
CDR3nt: TGCGCCAGCAGCCAAGATTCCGCCAGACCCAACACTGAAGCTTTCTTT

v_gene: TRBV2
abundance: few
d_gene: .
j_gene: TRBJ1-5
CDR3aa: CASSQDSNQPQHF
CDR3nt: TGTGCCAGCAGTCAGGATAGCAATCAGCCCCAGCATTTT

v_gene: TRBV6-6
abundance: .
d_gene: TRBD2
j_gene: TRBJ2-7
CDR3aa: CASSYSPTSGSPEQYF
CDR3nt: TGTGCCAGCAGTTACTCGCCAACTAGCGGGAGTCCCGAGCAGTACTTC

v_gene: TRBV4-1
abundance: .
d_gene: .
j_gene: TRBJ2-1
CDR3aa: CASSQASTSYNEQFF
CDR3nt: TGCGCCAGCAGCCAAGCAAGCACCTCCTACAATGAGCAGTTCTTC

v_gene: TRBV5-3
abundance: .
d_gene: TRBD2
j_gene: TRBJ2-1
CDR3aa: CARSLVGRPLWYNEQFF
CDR3nt: TGTGCCAGAAGCTTGGTCGGGAGGCCACTTTGGTACAATGAGCAGTTCTTC

v_gene: TRBV28
abundance: .
d_gene: TRBD2
j_gene: TRBJ2-3
CDR3aa: CASSSSGRARTDTQYF
CDR3nt: TGTGCCAGCAGTTCTAGCGGGAGGGCCAGGACAGATACGCAGTATTTT

v_gene: TRBV7-3
abundance: .
d_gene: .
j_gene: TRBJ1-1
CDR3aa: CASSLTGRGDTEAFF
CDR3nt: TGTGCCAGCAGCTTAACAGGGAGAGGGGACACTGAAGCTTTCTTT

v_gene: TRBV4-1
abundance: .
d_gene: TRBD1
j_gene: TRBJ2-7
CDR3aa: CASSPRQGSPGEQYF
CDR3nt: TGCGCCAGCAGCCCGAGACAGGGGTCCCCGGGCGAGCAGTACTTC

v_gene: TRBV6-6
abundance: .
d_gene: .
j_gene: TRBJ1-4
CDR3aa: CASSLGGTNEKLFF
CDR3nt: TGTGCCAGCAGTCTAGGGGGAACTAATGAAAAACTGTTTTTT

v_gene: TRBV19
abundance: once
d_gene: .
j_gene: TRBJ2-4
CDR3aa: CASSISVLAKNIQYF
CDR3nt: TGTGCCAGTAGTATATCTGTTTTAGCCAAAAACATTCAGTACTTC

v_gene: TRBV9
abundance: .
d_gene: .
j_gene: TRBJ2-1
CDR3aa: CASSVGGQKLHIEQFF
CDR3nt: TGTGCCAGCAGCGTAGGAGGCCAAAAGTTGCACATTGAGCAGTTCTTC

v_gene: TRBV5-1
abundance: .
d_gene: .
j_gene: TRBJ2-3
CDR3aa: CASSLAGGSTDTQYF
CDR3nt: TGCGCCAGCAGCTTGGCCGGCGGGAGCACAGATACGCAGTATTTT

v_gene: TRBV7-9
abundance: .
d_gene: .
j_gene: TRBJ1-1
CDR3aa: CASSLYEGTEAFF
CDR3nt: TGTGCCAGCAGCCTTTATGAGGGAACTGAAGCTTTCTTT

v_gene: TRBV2
abundance: .
d_gene: TRBD2
j_gene: TRBJ2-1
CDR3aa: CASSERAGGPNEQFF
CDR3nt: TGTGCCAGCAGTGAACGGGCGGGAGGGCCCAATGAGCAGTTCTTC

v_gene: TRBV27
abundance: .
d_gene: .
j_gene: TRBJ1-4
CDR3aa: CASSRSTNEKLFF
CDR3nt: TGTGCCAGCAGTCGATCAACTAATGAAAAACTGTTTTTT

v_gene: TRBV7-3
abundance: .
d_gene: TRBD1
j_gene: TRBJ2-2
CDR3aa: CASSSRQGNTGELFF
CDR3nt: TGTGCCAGCAGCTCGAGACAGGGTAACACCGGGGAGCTGTTTTTT

v_gene: TRBV5-1
abundance: .
d_gene: TRBD2
j_gene: TRBJ2-3
CDR3aa: CASSLGSAGGFMFADTQYF
CDR3nt: TGCGCCAGCAGCTTGGGGTCAGCGGGAGGATTTATGTTCGCAGATACGCAGTATTTT

v_gene: TRBV7-5
abundance: .
d_gene: .
j_gene: TRBJ1-1
CDR3aa: CASSLDRAGKAFF
CDR3nt: TGTGCCAGCAGCTTAGATAGGGCGGGCAAGGCTTTCTTT

v_gene: TRBV5-1
abundance: .
d_gene: .
j_gene: TRBJ2-2
CDR3aa: CASSLFRVDTGELFF
CDR3nt: TGCGCCAGCAGCTTGTTCAGGGTTGACACCGGGGAGCTGTTTTTT

v_gene: TRBV11-2
abundance: .
d_gene: .
j_gene: TRBJ2-1
CDR3aa: CAWGDTYNEQFF
CDR3nt: TGTGCCTGGGGAGACACCTACAATGAGCAGTTCTTC

v_gene: TRBV2
abundance: .
d_gene: .
j_gene: TRBJ2-4
CDR3aa: CAAGMAKNIQYF
CDR3nt: TGTGCCGCAGGGATGGCCAAAAACATTCAGTACTTC

v_gene: TRBV5-1
abundance: .
d_gene: TRBD1
j_gene: TRBJ1-4
CDR3aa: CASSSGQGAPNEKLFF
CDR3nt: TGCGCCAGCAGCTCCGGACAGGGGGCCCCTAATGAAAAACTGTTTTTT

v_gene: TRBV7-3
abundance: .
d_gene: .
j_gene: TRBJ2-1
CDR3aa: CASSLRQRSSYNEQFF
CDR3nt: TGTGCCAGCAGCTTGAGACAGAGGAGCTCCTACAATGAGCAGTTCTTC

v_gene: TRBV19
abundance: .
d_gene: .
j_gene: TRBJ1-5
CDR3aa: CASSLAASQGGEGQPQHF
CDR3nt: TGTGCCAGTAGTCTAGCCGCTTCACAGGGAGGAGAAGGTCAGCCCCAGCATTTT

v_gene: TRBV7-2
abundance: .
d_gene: .
j_gene: TRBJ1-5
CDR3aa: CASSFTGRNQPQHF
CDR3nt: TGTGCCAGCAGCTTTACAGGGAGGAATCAGCCCCAGCATTTT